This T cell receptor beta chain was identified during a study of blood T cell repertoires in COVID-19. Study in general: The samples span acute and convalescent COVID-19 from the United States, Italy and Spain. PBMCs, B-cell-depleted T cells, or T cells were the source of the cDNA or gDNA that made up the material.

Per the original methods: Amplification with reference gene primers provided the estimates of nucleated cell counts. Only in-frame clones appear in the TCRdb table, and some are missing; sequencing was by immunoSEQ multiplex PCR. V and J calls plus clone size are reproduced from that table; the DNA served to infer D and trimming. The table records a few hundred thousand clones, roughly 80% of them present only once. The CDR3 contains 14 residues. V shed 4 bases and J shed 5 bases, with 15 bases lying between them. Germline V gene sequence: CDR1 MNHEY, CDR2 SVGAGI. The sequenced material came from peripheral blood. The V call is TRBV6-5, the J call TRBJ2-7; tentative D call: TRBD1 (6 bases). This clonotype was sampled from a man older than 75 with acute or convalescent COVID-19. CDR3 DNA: TGTGCCAGCAGTTTACAGGGTCTCCACCACGAGCAGTACTTC. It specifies CASSLQGLHHEQYF.